Here is one TCR beta chain with its context. Antigen specificity is unknown. The data stem from a study of long-term antiretroviral therapy in people with HIV. Findings of the study overall: The study found that diversity rose after ART but stayed below transplant donor controls.

Version v3.0 of the immunoSEQ assay ran at survey level. This table comes from immunoSEQ multiplex PCR, and its TCRdb copy is limited to in-frame clones, with some not included. The sample includes over 15,000 clones, over 65% seen only once; the top ten take roughly 14%. The sequence was collected from a woman between 50 and 59 years old with HIV. The material sequenced was unsorted PBMCs, taken 0.5 years before starting antiretroviral therapy.

The CDR3 sequence is CASSQGSDGNSPLHF. CDR3 DNA: TGCGCCAGCAGCCAAGGGTCCGACGGTAATTCACCCCTCCACTTT. The chain recombines TRBV4-1 with TRBJ1-6; no reliable D call. V was shortened by 1 base and J by 6 bases, with 10 bases between the two germline ends. Germline-derived CDR1 and CDR2 are MGHRA and YSYEKL. The length of the CDR3 is 15 residues.